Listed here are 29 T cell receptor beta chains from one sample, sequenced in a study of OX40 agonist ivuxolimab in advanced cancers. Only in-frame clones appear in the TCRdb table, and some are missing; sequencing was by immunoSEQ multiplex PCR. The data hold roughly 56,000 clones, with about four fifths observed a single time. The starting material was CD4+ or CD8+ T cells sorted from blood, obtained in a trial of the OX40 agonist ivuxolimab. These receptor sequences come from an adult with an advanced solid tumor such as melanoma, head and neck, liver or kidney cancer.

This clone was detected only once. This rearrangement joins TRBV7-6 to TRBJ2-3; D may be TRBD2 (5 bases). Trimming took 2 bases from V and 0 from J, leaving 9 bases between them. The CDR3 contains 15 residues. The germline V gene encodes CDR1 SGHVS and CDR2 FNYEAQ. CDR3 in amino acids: CASSLFGGSTDTQYF. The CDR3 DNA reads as TGTGCCAGCAGCTTATTTGGCGGGAGCACAGATACGCAGTATTTT. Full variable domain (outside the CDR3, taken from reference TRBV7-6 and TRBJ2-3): GAGVSQSPRYKVTKRGQDVALRCDPISGHVSLYWYRQALGQGPEFLTYFNYEAQQDKSGLPNDRFSAERPEGSISTLTIQRTEQRDSAMYRCASSLFGGSTDTQYFGPGTRLTVL.

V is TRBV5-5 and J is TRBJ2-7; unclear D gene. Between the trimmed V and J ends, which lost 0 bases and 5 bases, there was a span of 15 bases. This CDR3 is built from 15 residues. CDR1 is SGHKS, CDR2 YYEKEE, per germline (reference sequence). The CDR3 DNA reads TGTGCCAGCAGCTTGGCGGTCCTGTCCGTCGACGAGCAGTACTTC. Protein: CASSLAVLSVDEQYF.

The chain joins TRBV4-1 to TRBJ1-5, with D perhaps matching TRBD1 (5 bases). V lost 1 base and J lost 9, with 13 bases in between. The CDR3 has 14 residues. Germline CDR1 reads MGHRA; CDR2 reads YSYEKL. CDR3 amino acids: CASSQGGGGRPQHF. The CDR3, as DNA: TGCGCCAGCAGCCAAGGCGGGGGAGGTCGGCCCCAGCATTTT.

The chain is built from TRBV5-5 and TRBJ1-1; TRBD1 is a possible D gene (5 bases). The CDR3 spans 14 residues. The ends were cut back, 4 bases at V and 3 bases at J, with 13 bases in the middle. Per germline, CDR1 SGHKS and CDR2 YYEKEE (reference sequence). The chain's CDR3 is CASSQEVGDTEAFF. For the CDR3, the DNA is TGTGCCAGCAGCCAGGAGGTGGGGGACACTGAAGCTTTCTTT.

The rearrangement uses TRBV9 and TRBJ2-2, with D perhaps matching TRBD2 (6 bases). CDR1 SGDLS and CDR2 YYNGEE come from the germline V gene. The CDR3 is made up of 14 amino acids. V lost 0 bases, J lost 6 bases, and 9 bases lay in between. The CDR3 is CASSVAAGSGELFF. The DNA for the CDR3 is TGTGCCAGCAGCGTAGCTGCGGGATCCGGGGAGCTGTTTTTT.

The CDR3 bases are TGCGCCAGCAGCTTGACTAGCGGGACTAGCACAGATACGCAGTATTTT. Its protein is CASSLTSGTSTDTQYF. The V gene is TRBV5-1, the J gene TRBJ2-3, with 10 bases fitting TRBD2. The CDR3 extends over 16 amino acids. The germline gives CDR1 SGHRS, CDR2 YFSETQ. Trimming at V came to 1 base and at J to 0 bases, leaving 2 bases not matched to a gene.

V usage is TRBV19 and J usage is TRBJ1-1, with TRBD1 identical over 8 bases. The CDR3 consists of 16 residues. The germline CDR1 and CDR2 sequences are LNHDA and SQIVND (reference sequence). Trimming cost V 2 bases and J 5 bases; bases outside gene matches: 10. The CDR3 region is CASSINPRQGKTEAFF. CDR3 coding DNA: TGTGCCAGTAGTATAAATCCCAGACAGGGGAAGACTGAAGCTTTCTTT.

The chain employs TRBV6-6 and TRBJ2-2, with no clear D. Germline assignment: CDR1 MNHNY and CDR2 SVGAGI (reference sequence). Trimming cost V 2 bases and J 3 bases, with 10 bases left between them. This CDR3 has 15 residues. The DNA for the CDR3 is TGTGCCAGCAGTTACCTAGAAGATTACACCGGGGAGCTGTTTTTT. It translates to CASSYLEDYTGELFF.

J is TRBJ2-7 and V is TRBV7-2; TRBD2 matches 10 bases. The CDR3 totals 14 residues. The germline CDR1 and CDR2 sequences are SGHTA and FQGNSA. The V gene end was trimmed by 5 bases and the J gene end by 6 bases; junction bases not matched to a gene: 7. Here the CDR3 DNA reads TGTGCCAGCAGCCCGGGACTAGCGAGAGGCGAGCAGTACTTC. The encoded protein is CASSPGLARGEQYF.

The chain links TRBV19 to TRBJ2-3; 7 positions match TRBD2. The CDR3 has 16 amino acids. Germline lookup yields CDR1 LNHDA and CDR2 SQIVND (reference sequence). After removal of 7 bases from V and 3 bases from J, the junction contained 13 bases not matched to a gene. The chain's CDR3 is CASNPRLGEGTDTQYF. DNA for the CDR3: TGTGCCAGTAACCCCCGACTCGGGGAGGGGACAGATACGCAGTATTTT.

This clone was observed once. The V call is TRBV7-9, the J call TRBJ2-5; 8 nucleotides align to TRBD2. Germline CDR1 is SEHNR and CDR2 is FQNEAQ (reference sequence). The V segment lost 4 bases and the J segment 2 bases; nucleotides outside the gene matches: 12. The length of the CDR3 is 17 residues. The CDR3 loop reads CASSWAPGTSSQETQYF. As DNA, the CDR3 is TGTGCCAGCAGCTGGGCCCCCGGGACTAGTTCACAAGAGACCCAGTACTTC. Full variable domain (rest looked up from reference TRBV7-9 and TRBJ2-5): DTGVSQNPRHKITKRGQNVTFRCDPISEHNRLYWYRQTLGQGPEFLTYFQNEAQLEKSRLLSDRFSAERPKGSFSTLEIQRTEQGDSAMYLCASSWAPGTSSQETQYFGPGTRLLVL.

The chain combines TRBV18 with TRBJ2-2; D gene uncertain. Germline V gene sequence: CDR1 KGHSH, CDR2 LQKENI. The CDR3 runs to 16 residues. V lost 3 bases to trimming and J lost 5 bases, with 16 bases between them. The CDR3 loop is CASSPPQGTGTGELFF. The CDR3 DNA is TGTGCCAGCTCACCCCCCCAAGGTACCGGGACCGGGGAGCTGTTTTTT.

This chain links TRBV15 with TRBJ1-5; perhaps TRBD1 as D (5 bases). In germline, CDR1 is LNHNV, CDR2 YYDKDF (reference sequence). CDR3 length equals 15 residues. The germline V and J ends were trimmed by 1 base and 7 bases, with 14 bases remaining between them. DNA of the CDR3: TGTGCCACCAGCAGAGTGGGGGGAACCCAGCAGCCCCAGCATTTT. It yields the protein CATSRVGGTQQPQHF.

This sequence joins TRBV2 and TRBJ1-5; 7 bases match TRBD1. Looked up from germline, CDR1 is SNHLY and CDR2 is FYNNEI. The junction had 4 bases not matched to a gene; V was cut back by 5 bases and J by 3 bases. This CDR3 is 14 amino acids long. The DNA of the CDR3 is TGTGCCAGCAGTAAACAGGGGTCCAATCAGCCCCAGCATTTT. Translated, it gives CASSKQGSNQPQHF.

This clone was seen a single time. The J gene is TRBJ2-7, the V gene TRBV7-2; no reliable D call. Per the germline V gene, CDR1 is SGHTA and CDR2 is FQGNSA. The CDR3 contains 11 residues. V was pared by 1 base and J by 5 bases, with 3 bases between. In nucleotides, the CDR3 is TGTGCCAGCAGCTTAGTGCACGAGCAGTACTTC. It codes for CASSLVHEQYF.

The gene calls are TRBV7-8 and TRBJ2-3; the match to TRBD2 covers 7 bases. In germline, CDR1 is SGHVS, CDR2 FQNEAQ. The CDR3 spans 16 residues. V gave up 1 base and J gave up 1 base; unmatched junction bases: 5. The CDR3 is CASSLGASGGTDTQYF. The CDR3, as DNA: TGTGCCAGCAGCTTAGGGGCTAGCGGAGGCACAGATACGCAGTATTTT.

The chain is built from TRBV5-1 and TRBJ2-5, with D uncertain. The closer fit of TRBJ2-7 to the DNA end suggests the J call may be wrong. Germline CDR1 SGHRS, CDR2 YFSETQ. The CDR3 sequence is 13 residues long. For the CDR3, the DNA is TGCGCCAGCAGCTTTGGAGTATCCTACGAGCAGTACTTC. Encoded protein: CASSFGVSYEQYF.

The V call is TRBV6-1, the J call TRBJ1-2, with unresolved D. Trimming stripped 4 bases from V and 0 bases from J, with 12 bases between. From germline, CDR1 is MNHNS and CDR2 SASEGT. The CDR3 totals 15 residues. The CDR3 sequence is CASSGAAISNYGYTF. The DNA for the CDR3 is TGTGCCAGCAGTGGGGCGGCGATCTCTAACTATGGCTACACCTTC.

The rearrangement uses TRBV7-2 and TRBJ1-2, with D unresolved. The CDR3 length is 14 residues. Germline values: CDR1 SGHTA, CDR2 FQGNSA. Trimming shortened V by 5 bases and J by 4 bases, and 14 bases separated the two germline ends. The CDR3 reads CASSPYRDSYGYTF. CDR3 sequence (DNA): TGTGCCAGCAGCCCATACAGAGACTCCTATGGCTACACCTTC. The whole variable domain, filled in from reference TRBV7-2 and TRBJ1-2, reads GAGVSQSPSNKVTEKGKDVELRCDPISGHTALYWYRQSLGQGLEFLIYFQGNSAPDKSGLPSDRFSAERTGGSVSTLTIQRTQQEDSAVYLCASSPYRDSYGYTFGSGTRLTVV.

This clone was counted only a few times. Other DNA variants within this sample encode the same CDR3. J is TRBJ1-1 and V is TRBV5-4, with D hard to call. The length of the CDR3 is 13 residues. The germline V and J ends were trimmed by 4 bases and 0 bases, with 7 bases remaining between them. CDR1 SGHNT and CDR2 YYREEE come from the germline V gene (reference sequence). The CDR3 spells CASSRALNTEAFF. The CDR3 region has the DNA TGTGCCAGCAGCCGTGCTCTGAACACTGAAGCTTTCTTT.

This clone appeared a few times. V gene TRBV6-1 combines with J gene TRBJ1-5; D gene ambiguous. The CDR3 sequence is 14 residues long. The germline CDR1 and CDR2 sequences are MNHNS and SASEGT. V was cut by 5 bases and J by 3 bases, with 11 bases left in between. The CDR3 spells CASSPGSPNQPQHF. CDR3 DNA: TGTGCCAGCAGTCCCGGGAGCCCCAATCAGCCCCAGCATTTT.

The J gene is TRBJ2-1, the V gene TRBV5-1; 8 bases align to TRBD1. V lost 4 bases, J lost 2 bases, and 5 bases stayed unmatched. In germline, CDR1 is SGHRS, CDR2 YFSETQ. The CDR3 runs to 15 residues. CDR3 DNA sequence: TGCGCCAGCAGCCCGGGACAGGAGACCTACAATGAGCAGTTCTTC. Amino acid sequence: CASSPGQETYNEQFF.

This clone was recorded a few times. DNA of the CDR3: TGTGCCAGCAGAGGACAGGGTGACAATCAGCCCCAGCATTTT. Protein: CASRGQGDNQPQHF. This chain joins TRBV28 and TRBJ1-5, with TRBD1 matching over 8 bases. V lost 6 bases to trimming and J lost 3 bases; unmatched junction nucleotides: 4. The CDR3 contains 14 residues. Germline loops: CDR1 MDHEN, CDR2 SYDVKM.

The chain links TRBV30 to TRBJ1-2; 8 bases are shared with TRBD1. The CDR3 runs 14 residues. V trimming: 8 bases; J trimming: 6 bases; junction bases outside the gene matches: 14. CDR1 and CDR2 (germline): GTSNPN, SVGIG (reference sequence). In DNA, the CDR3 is TGTGCCAGAAAAACGGGACAGGAGATTGATGGCTACACCTTC. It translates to CARKTGQEIDGYTF.

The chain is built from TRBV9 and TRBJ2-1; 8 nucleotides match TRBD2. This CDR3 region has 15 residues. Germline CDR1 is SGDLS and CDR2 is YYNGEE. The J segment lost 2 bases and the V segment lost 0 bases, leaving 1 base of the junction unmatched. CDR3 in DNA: TGTGCCAGCAGCGTAGACGGGGGGGCCTACAATGAGCAGTTCTTC. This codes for CASSVDGGAYNEQFF.

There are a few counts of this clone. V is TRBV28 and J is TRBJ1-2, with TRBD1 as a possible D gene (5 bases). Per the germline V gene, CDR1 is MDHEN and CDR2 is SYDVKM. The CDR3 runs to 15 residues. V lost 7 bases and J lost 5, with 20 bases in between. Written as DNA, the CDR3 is TGTGCCAGCATGGCACCTCGCAGGGCGGTTTATGGCTACACCTTC. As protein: CASMAPRRAVYGYTF.

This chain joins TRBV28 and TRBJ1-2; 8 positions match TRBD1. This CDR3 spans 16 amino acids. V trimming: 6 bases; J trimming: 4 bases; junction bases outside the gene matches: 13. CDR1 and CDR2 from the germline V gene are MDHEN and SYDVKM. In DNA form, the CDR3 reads TGTGCCAGCAGCCCTCCCCCTGGCAGGGGGCGCTATGGCTACACCTTC. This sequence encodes CASSPPPGRGRYGYTF.

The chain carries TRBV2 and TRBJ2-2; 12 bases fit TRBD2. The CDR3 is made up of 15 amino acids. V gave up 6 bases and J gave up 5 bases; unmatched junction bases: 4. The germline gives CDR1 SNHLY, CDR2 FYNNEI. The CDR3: CASRRLAGETGELFF. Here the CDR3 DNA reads TGTGCCAGCAGGCGACTAGCGGGAGAAACCGGGGAGCTGTTTTTT.

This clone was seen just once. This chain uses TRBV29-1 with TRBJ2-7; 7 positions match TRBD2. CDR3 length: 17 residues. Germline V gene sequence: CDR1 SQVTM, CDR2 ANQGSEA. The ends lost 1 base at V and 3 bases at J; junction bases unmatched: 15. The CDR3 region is CSVEAVGTNVPFYEQYF. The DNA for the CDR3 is TGCAGCGTTGAAGCAGTCGGGACTAACGTACCCTTCTACGAGCAGTACTTC.